This TCR beta chain was observed in a study of blood T cell repertoires in COVID-19. All enrollees were roughly 18 to 90 years old and from some 24 US areas. During the 2 weeks before they entered the study, exposed participants had met someone with a PCR-confirmed or clinician-diagnosed COVID-19 case. Here immunoSEQ multiplex PCR was the method, and the copy in TCRdb shows in-frame clones only, minus some. The table has a few hundred thousand clones, 86% seen once. Germline values: CDR1 SGHTA, CDR2 FQGTGA. The CDR3 is 11 residues long. V was pared by 5 bases and J by 7 bases, with 9 bases between. The chain couples TRBV7-3 to TRBJ2-7; D unclear. Sequenced input: PBMCs or T cells enriched from blood (not recorded which). This TCR derives from a woman in her thirties who had been exposed to COVID-19. This CDR3 reads CASSAGGEQYF. In DNA, the CDR3 is TGTGCCAGCAGCGCAGGTGGGGAGCAGTACTTC.